This record concerns one T cell receptor (beta chain) sequence. No antigen is known for it. Diagnosis relied on clinical symptoms, serum thyroxine, TRAb, thyroid ultrasound and orbital computed tomography. Amplification from RNA transcripts yielded the TCR beta CDR3 regions. Second-round multiplex PCR followed a first-round RT-PCR using HTBI primers. One entry per CDR3 protein results from TCRdb running MiXCR on the multiplex PCR reads. This sample has approximately 540,000 distinct CDR3 sequences, with about two fifths found just once. The sample originates from a study of Graves' ophthalmopathy and Graves' hyperthyroidism. As for the study in general: Hyperthyroidism is called stable when no ophthalmopathy develops within 18 months of follow-up.

Findings and limits, study-wide: Thyroid clonotypes that were expanded above 0.001 frequency mostly also appeared in blood. Cross-validated, the 13-signature model showed 87.88%/81.08% sensitivity/specificity, and 80%/75% in the test set.

V was clipped by 1 base and J by 7 bases, with 10 bases between them. Germline CDR1 reads LNHDA; CDR2 reads SQIVND (reference sequence). The CDR3 covers 13 residues. Sequencing was carried out using peripheral blood or thyroid tissue (not recorded which). The source of this sequence is an adult man with Graves' hyperthyroidism. The chain uses TRBV19 and TRBJ1-1; no firm D call. The CDR3 loop is CASSIVAGHEAFF. In DNA form, the CDR3 reads TGTGCCAGTAGTATAGTGGCCGGCCATGAAGCTTTCTTT.